The text below deals with one T cell receptor beta chain. CDR1 is SGHTA, CDR2 FQGNSA, per germline. The V end lost 5 bases, the J end lost 2 bases, and 15 bases lay between the germline ends. This CDR3 contains 15 residues. Primers used in a second PCR of about 6 to 11 cycles were a sample-barcoded 5' primer and a J-beta primer mix. Via MiXCR, TCRdb re-called the 5' RACE reads, giving one row per CDR3 protein. The sample holds some 800,000 distinct CDR3 sequences; around two fifths are singletons and the top ten take approximately 19%. This sample stems from a study of blood T cells in healthy people across ages.

This rearrangement joins TRBV7-2 to TRBJ2-5; D is ambiguous. The sequencing sample was made of blood. This sequence originates from a man between 60 and 75 years old in good health. CDR3 sequence: CASSDKGVFQETQYF. CDR3 nucleotides: TGTGCCAGCAGCGATAAGGGTGTATTTCAAGAGACCCAGTACTTC.